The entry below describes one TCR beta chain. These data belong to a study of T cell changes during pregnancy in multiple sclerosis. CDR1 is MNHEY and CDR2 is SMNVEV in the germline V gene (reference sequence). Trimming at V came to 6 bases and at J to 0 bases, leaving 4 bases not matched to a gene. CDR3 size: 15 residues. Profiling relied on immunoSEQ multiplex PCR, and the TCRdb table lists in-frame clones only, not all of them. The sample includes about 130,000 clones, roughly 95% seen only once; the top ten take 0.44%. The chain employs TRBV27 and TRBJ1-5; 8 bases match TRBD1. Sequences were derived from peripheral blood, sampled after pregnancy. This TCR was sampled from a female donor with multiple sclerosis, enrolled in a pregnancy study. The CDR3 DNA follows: TGTGCCAGCAGGGACAGGGACTTTAGCAATCAGCCCCAGCATTTT. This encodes CASRDRDFSNQPQHF.